This T cell receptor beta chain was recovered during a study of blood T cell repertoires in COVID-19. Libraries were prepared by immunoSEQ multiplex PCR; TCRdb keeps only in-frame clonotypes and omits some of them. The table includes more than 450,000 clones, 75% to 90% detected once. The CDR3 consists of 14 residues. CDR1 and CDR2 from the germline V gene are ENHRY and SYGVKD. Trimming took 8 bases from V and 3 from J, leaving 16 bases between them. The sequenced material came from PBMCs or T cells enriched from blood (not recorded which). The chain combines TRBV10-3 with TRBJ1-2; tentatively, D is TRBD1 (6 bases). This TCR came from a woman under 30 who had recovered from COVID-19. CDR3 in amino acids: CAISPGGGDYGYTF. The DNA of the CDR3 is TGTGCCATCTCACCTGGAGGGGGGGACTATGGCTACACCTTC.